This passage covers 32 T cell receptor beta chains from one sample sequenced in a study of T cell responses to AZD1222 COVID-19 vaccine. Assay used: immunoSEQ multiplex PCR; TCRdb lists only in-frame clones, some missing. The data hold more than 95,000 clones, with 85% to 90% observed a single time. Sequences were derived from peripheral blood, sampled 28 days after the second AZD1222 dose. These receptors were taken from an adult who received the AZD1222 COVID-19 vaccine.

This clone appeared a single time. Here the CDR3 reads CASSQRSQHQPQHF. CDR3 sequence (DNA): TGTGCCAGCAGCCAAAGGTCGCAACATCAGCCCCAGCATTTT. This chain links TRBV3-1 (or the pseudogene TRBV3-2) with TRBJ1-5; no reliable D call. Germline V gives CDR1 LGHDT, CDR2 YNNKEL (reference sequence). With 2 bases removed from V and 5 bases from J, the gap between germline ends came to 10 bases. CDR3 length: 14 residues.

The genes are TRBV5-5 and TRBJ1-1, with a weak D call TRBD1 (5 bases). Germline V lookup: CDR1 SGHKS, CDR2 YYEKEE (reference sequence). V gave up 0 bases and J gave up 1 base, with 10 bases separating them. CDR3 length equals 15 residues. Here the CDR3 reads CASSLEGVGNTEAFF. Here the CDR3 DNA reads TGTGCCAGCAGCTTGGAAGGGGTGGGGAACACTGAAGCTTTCTTT.

The V call is TRBV19, the J call TRBJ2-4, with unresolved D. CDR3 length: 12 amino acids. V gave up 5 bases and J gave up 5 bases, with 7 bases separating them. The V gene's germline CDR1 is LNHDA and CDR2 SQIVND (reference sequence). In DNA, the CDR3 is TGTGCCAGTAGTCCAAGCGAAAACATTCAGTACTTC. Its translation: CASSPSENIQYF.

This clone showed up just once. The CDR3, as DNA: TGTGCCAGCTCACTAGCCACAATCTCTAGCACAGATACGCAGTATTTT. Protein: CASSLATISSTDTQYF. The chain employs TRBV18 and TRBJ2-3; D is unclear. The germline CDR1 and CDR2 sequences are KGHSH and LQKENI. Trimming removed 4 bases from V and 0 bases from J, with 14 bases in between. CDR3 length: 16 residues.

The chain couples TRBV5-1 to TRBJ1-1; D is undetermined. This CDR3 spans 15 amino acids. V was clipped by 0 bases and J by 5 bases, with 14 bases between them. Germline values: CDR1 SGHRS, CDR2 YFSETQ. The DNA of the CDR3 is TGCGCCAGCAGCTTGGCAGCCGGGTTAGTGACTGAAGCTTTCTTT. Encoded protein: CASSLAAGLVTEAFF.

This clone was seen only once. The chain combines TRBV18 with TRBJ2-1, with 9 bases fitting TRBD2. The germline V gene encodes CDR1 KGHSH and CDR2 LQKENI. This CDR3 is 17 amino acids long. Trimming took 2 bases from V and 3 from J; bases not matched to a gene: 8. The CDR3 spells CASSPVSSGTHYNEQFF. DNA for the CDR3: TGTGCCAGCTCACCAGTCTCTAGCGGGACCCACTACAATGAGCAGTTCTTC.

The rearrangement joins TRBV18 to TRBJ1-6, with a tentative D call TRBD1 (5 bases). The germline V and J ends were trimmed by 2 bases and 0 bases, with 14 bases remaining between them. Germline CDR1 reads KGHSH; CDR2 reads LQKENI. CDR3 length equals 18 residues. CDR3 protein: CASSPVHRLSSYNSPLHF. CDR3 nucleotide sequence: TGTGCCAGCTCACCAGTTCACAGGCTGAGCTCCTATAATTCACCCCTCCACTTT.

The CDR3 sequence: CASSHWDRWIDTQYF. The CDR3 nucleotides are TGTGCCAGCAGTCACTGGGACAGGTGGATAGATACGCAGTATTTT. The gene calls are TRBV3-1 (or the pseudogene TRBV3-2) and TRBJ2-3; 8 nucleotides line up with TRBD1. The CDR3 contains 15 residues. Per germline, CDR1 LGHDT and CDR2 YNNKEL (reference sequence). V lost 6 bases, J lost 5 bases, and 10 bases stayed unmatched.

This chain connects TRBV18 to TRBJ2-6, with TRBD1 as a possible D gene (6 bases). There are 17 residues in the CDR3. Between the trimmed V and J ends, which lost 3 bases and 0 bases, there was a span of 12 bases. CDR1 and CDR2 from the germline V gene are KGHSH and LQKENI. CDR3 loop: CASSPGQPYSGANVLTF. As DNA, the CDR3 is TGTGCCAGCTCACCCGGACAGCCTTACTCTGGGGCCAACGTCCTGACTTTC.

This chain uses TRBV3-1 (or the pseudogene TRBV3-2) with TRBJ1-6, with D tentatively TRBD1 (5 bases). The germline V gene encodes CDR1 LGHDT and CDR2 YNNKEL (reference sequence). The CDR3 extends over 15 amino acids. The V gene lost 3 bases and the J gene lost 6 bases, with 12 bases spanning the gap. CDR3 loop: CASSQGQDGNSPLHF. The CDR3 region has the DNA TGTGCCAGCAGCCAGGGGCAGGATGGTAATTCACCCCTCCACTTT.

J is TRBJ2-3 and V is TRBV29-1, with 9 bases aligning to TRBD1. Losses at the gene ends were 6 bases for V and 2 bases for J; bases not matched to a gene: 6. In germline, CDR1 is SQVTM, CDR2 ANQGSEA. The CDR3 runs to 14 residues. CDR3: CSVDRDRDTDTQYF. As DNA, the CDR3 is TGCAGCGTGGACCGGGACAGGGACACAGATACGCAGTATTTT.

The chain recombines TRBV18 with TRBJ1-3; D call uncertain. The germline gives CDR1 KGHSH, CDR2 LQKENI. V was pared by 3 bases and J by 0 bases, with 9 bases between. The CDR3 covers 15 residues. The CDR3 is CASSPREDSGNTIYF. The CDR3 nucleotides are TGTGCCAGCTCACCCCGGGAAGACTCTGGAAACACCATATATTTT.

The chain couples TRBV10-3 to TRBJ1-5; no clear D. V gave up 4 bases and J gave up 3 bases, with 7 bases separating them. This CDR3 region has 13 residues. Germline values: CDR1 ENHRY, CDR2 SYGVKD. The CDR3 loop is CAISGSTNQPQHF. The CDR3 nucleotides are TGTGCCATCAGTGGTAGTACCAATCAGCCCCAGCATTTT.

This chain connects TRBV6-5 to TRBJ1-6; D perhaps matches TRBD1 (6 bases). Trimming took 5 bases from V and 7 from J, leaving 15 bases between them. The CDR3 spans 15 residues. Germline lookup yields CDR1 MNHEY and CDR2 SVGAGI. The CDR3 here is CASSQPTGRNSPLHF. DNA for the CDR3: TGTGCCAGCAGTCAACCGACAGGCAGAAATTCACCCCTCCACTTT.

V and J are TRBV6-5 and TRBJ1-2; the match to TRBD1 covers 9 bases. V was pared by 2 bases and J by 6 bases, with 1 base of the junction left unmatched. The CDR3 is 13 residues long. Germline V gene lookup returns CDR1 MNHEY and CDR2 SVGAGI. CDR3: CASSYTGGDGYTF. The CDR3 DNA sequence: TGTGCCAGCAGTTACACAGGGGGCGATGGCTACACCTTC.

The V call is TRBV29-1, the J call TRBJ2-1; 10 bases fit TRBD2. Germline V gene data show CDR1 as SQVTM and CDR2 as ANQGSEA. The CDR3 runs to 13 residues. J gave up 8 bases and V 5 bases, and 6 bases lay outside the gene matches. In nucleotides, the CDR3 is TGCAGCGTTTCTAGCGGGAGATTCTATGAGCAGTTCTTC. It codes for CSVSSGRFYEQFF.

The V gene is TRBV19, the J gene TRBJ1-2; possibly TRBD1 for D (6 bases). Germline values: CDR1 LNHDA, CDR2 SQIVND (reference sequence). The CDR3 has 13 amino acids. Trimming removed 3 bases at V and 8 bases at J, with 13 bases between. CDR3 in amino acids: CASSITGQRGYTF. The CDR3 DNA follows: TGTGCCAGTAGTATTACAGGGCAGCGAGGCTACACCTTC. Full variable domain (rest looked up from reference TRBV19 and TRBJ1-2): DGGITQSPKYLFRKEGQNVTLSCEQNLNHDAMYWYRQDPGQGLRLIYYSQIVNDFQKGDIAEGYSVSREKKESFPLTVTSAQKNPTAFYLCASSITGQRGYTFGSGTRLTVV.

The CDR3 region is CASRDRDILYF. CDR3 DNA sequence: TGTGCCAGCAGGGACCGGGACATCCTGTACTTC. V is TRBV6-5 and J is TRBJ2-5; weak D call: TRBD1 (6 bases). The CDR3 runs to 11 residues. V was clipped by 6 bases and J by 13 bases, with 15 bases between them. Looked up from germline, CDR1 is MNHEY and CDR2 is SVGAGI.

V gene TRBV7-8 combines with J gene TRBJ2-1; D possibly uses TRBD1 or TRBD2 (5 bases each). Trimming removed 5 bases from V and 9 bases from J, with 20 bases in between. The CDR3 is 15 amino acids. Germline-derived CDR1 and CDR2 are SGHVS and FQNEAQ. This CDR3 reads CASSDGTNPWGEQFF. CDR3 bases: TGTGCCAGCAGCGACGGGACGAACCCCTGGGGTGAGCAGTTCTTC. The variable domain in full, completed from reference TRBV7-8 and TRBJ2-1, reads GAGVSQSPRYKVAKRGQDVALRCDPISGHVSLFWYQQALGQGPEFLTYFQNEAQLDKSGLPSDRFFAERPEGSVSTLKIQRTQQEDSAVYLCASSDGTNPWGEQFFGPGTRLTVL.

The genes are TRBV11-3 and TRBJ2-7; no definite D call. The CDR3 totals 13 residues. With 1 base removed from V and 6 bases from J, the gap between germline ends came to 10 bases. Germline V gene data show CDR1 as SGHNT and CDR2 as YENEEA. CDR3 nucleotides: TGTGCCAGCAGCTTAGGCCTCGGATCCGAGCAGTACTTC. Residues: CASSLGLGSEQYF.

V and J are TRBV21-1 and TRBJ2-1; the table's D call, TRBD1, has no DNA check behind it. TRBV21-1 is given as a pseudogene. The CDR3 consists of 16 residues. The CDR3 region has the DNA TGTGCCAGCAGCAAACCCTGGGACAGGGGGAGCAATGAGCAGTTCTTC. This translates into CASSKPWDRGSNEQFF.

This chain links TRBV27 with TRBJ2-2; 8 bases are shared with TRBD1. Germline V gene lookup returns CDR1 MNHEY and CDR2 SMNVEV (reference sequence). This CDR3 contains 15 residues. The J segment lost 3 bases and the V segment lost 5 bases, leaving 5 bases of the junction unmatched. The CDR3 loop reads CASSPYRGDTGELFF. For the CDR3, the DNA is TGTGCCAGCAGTCCCTACAGGGGGGACACCGGGGAGCTGTTTTTT.

In DNA form, the CDR3 reads TGTGCCAGCAGCCAGGGACTTTACAATGAGCAGTTCTTC. Amino acid sequence: CASSQGLYNEQFF. The genes are TRBV7-9 and TRBJ2-1; weak D call: TRBD2 (6 bases). Germline CDR1 SEHNR, CDR2 FQNEAQ (reference sequence). The CDR3 consists of 13 residues. The V end was cut by 5 bases, the J end by 4 bases, with 9 bases between.

The chain's CDR3 is CASSLSGSSYNEQFF. The CDR3 region has the DNA TGTGCCAGTAGTCTAAGCGGAAGCTCCTACAATGAGCAGTTCTTC. V is TRBV19 and J is TRBJ2-1; D might be TRBD2 (5 bases). With 5 bases removed from V and 0 bases from J, the gap between germline ends came to 11 bases. The length of the CDR3 is 15 residues. The germline gives CDR1 LNHDA, CDR2 SQIVND (reference sequence). The full variable domain, in which reference TRBV19 and TRBJ2-1 provide the parts outside the CDR3, is DGGITQSPKYLFRKEGQNVTLSCEQNLNHDAMYWYRQDPGQGLRLIYYSQIVNDFQKGDIAEGYSVSREKKESFPLTVTSAQKNPTAFYLCASSLSGSSYNEQFFGPGTRLTVL.

This chain connects TRBV28 to TRBJ2-1; D is ambiguous. V dropped 6 bases and J dropped 4 bases, with 10 bases sitting between them. The CDR3 is made up of 13 amino acids. Germline V gene sequence: CDR1 MDHEN, CDR2 SYDVKM. DNA for the CDR3: TGTGCCAGCAGCCTTTTTGGTTACAATGAGCAGTTCTTC. It is translated as CASSLFGYNEQFF.

The chain combines TRBV5-1 with TRBJ1-2; 8 nucleotides match TRBD1. Germline lookup yields CDR1 SGHRS and CDR2 YFSETQ. This CDR3 is 14 amino acids long. V lost 4 bases to trimming and J lost 6 bases; unmatched junction nucleotides: 8. The CDR3 DNA follows: TGCGCCAGCAGCCGAACAACAGGGGGAGATGGCTACACCTTC. It translates to CASSRTTGGDGYTF.

The rearrangement links TRBV18 to TRBJ1-5; TRBD1 agrees at 7 bases. The V and J ends lost 3 bases and 2 bases, in that order; junction bases with no gene match: 7. This CDR3 has 16 amino acids. Germline V gene sequence: CDR1 KGHSH, CDR2 LQKENI. DNA for the CDR3: TGTGCCAGCTCACCGGGACAGCTGGAAGGCAATCAGCCCCAGCATTTT. Residues: CASSPGQLEGNQPQHF.

V gene TRBV27 combines with J gene TRBJ1-2, with a weak D call TRBD1 (5 bases). The CDR3 runs 13 residues. Per germline, CDR1 MNHEY and CDR2 SMNVEV (reference sequence). V lost 6 bases to trimming and J lost 1 base, with 9 bases between them. CDR3 in amino acids: CASRRTNNYGYTF. CDR3 bases: TGTGCCAGCAGGCGGACAAATAACTATGGCTACACCTTC.

This clone was seen a single time. The rearrangement joins TRBV6-1 to TRBJ1-1; D is perhaps TRBD1 (5 bases). V was clipped by 4 bases and J by 6 bases, with 21 bases between them. Germline CDR1 is MNHNS and CDR2 is SASEGT. The CDR3 length is 16 residues. This chain's CDR3 is CASSANDSFLKAEAFF. CDR3 nucleotide sequence: TGTGCCAGCAGTGCAAATGACAGCTTCTTAAAGGCTGAAGCTTTCTTT.

This clone has only a few counts. This sequence joins TRBV7-9 and TRBJ1-1; D is undetermined. Per the germline V gene, CDR1 is SEHNR and CDR2 is FQNEAQ (reference sequence). Trimming stripped 5 bases from V and 6 bases from J, with 19 bases between. CDR3 length equals 15 residues. CDR3 nucleotides: TGTGCCAGCAGCGCCCCGGCCACCGGATTGGCTGAAGCTTTCTTT. Translated, it gives CASSAPATGLAEAFF. Supplemented by reference TRBV7-9 and TRBJ1-1, the full variable domain reads DTGVSQNPRHKITKRGQNVTFRCDPISEHNRLYWYRQTLGQGPEFLTYFQNEAQLEKSRLLSDRFSAERPKGSFSTLEIQRTEQGDSAMYLCASSAPATGLAEAFFGQGTRLTVV.

This chain joins TRBV7-3 and TRBJ2-2; D is unresolved. This CDR3 spans 16 amino acids. Looked up from germline, CDR1 is SGHTA and CDR2 is FQGTGA. Deletions cut 4 bases from V and 0 bases from J, with 12 bases between. CDR3 in amino acids: CASSSSGPANTGELFF. The DNA for the CDR3 is TGTGCCAGCAGCTCTTCTGGTCCTGCGAACACCGGGGAGCTGTTTTTT.

The gene calls are TRBV6-6 and TRBJ2-7; D is ambiguous. Per germline, CDR1 MNHNY and CDR2 SVGAGI (reference sequence). The V end lost 5 bases, the J end lost 8 bases, and 13 bases lay between the germline ends. This CDR3 has 12 residues. This chain's CDR3 is CASSGPAGQQYF. CDR3 in DNA: TGTGCCAGCAGTGGTCCAGCCGGGCAGCAGTACTTC.